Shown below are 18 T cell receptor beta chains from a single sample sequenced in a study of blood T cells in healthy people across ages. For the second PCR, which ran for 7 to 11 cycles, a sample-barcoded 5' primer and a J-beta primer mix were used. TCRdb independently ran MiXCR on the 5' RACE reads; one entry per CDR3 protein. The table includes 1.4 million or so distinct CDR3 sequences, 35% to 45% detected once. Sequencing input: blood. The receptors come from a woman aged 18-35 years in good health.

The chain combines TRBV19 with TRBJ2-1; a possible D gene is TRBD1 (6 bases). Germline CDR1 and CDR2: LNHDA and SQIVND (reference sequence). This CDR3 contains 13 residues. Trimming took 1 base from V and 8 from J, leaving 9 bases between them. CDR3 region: CASSIAGADEQFF. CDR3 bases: TGTGCCAGTAGTATAGCAGGGGCGGATGAGCAGTTCTTC.

CDR3 region: CSVHEREGSYNEQFF. CDR3 DNA sequence: TGCAGCGTGCACGAGCGGGAGGGTAGCTACAATGAGCAGTTCTTC. The chain recombines TRBV29-1 with TRBJ2-1; 10 bases map to TRBD2. Trimming removed 6 bases from V and 3 bases from J; junction bases left unmatched: 8. CDR3 length: 15 amino acids. From germline, CDR1 is SQVTM and CDR2 ANQGSEA.

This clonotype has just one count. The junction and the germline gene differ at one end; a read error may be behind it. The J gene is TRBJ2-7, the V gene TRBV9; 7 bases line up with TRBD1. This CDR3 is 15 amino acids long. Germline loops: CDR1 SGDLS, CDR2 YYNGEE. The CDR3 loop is CASSSHGDSTYEQYF. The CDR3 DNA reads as TGTGCCAGCAGTTCACACGGGGACAGCACCTACGAACAGTACTTC.

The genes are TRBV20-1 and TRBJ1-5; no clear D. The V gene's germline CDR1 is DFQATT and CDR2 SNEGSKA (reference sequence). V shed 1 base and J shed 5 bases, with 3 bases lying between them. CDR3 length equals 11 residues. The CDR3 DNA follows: TGCAGTGCTAGAGGAGATCAGCCCCAGCATTTT. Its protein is CSARGDQPQHF.

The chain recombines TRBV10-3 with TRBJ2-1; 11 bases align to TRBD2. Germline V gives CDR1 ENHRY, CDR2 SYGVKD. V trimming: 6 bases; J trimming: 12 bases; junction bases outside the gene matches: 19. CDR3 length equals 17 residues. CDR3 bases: TGTGCCATCAGACACGGTGTATTAGCGGGAGGGGAAGTAGGGCAGTTCTTC. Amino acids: CAIRHGVLAGGEVGQFF.

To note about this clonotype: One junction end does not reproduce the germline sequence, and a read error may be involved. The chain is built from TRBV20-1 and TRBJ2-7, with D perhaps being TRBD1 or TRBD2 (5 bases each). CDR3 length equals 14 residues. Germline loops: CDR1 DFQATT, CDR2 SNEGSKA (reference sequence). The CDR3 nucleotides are TGCAGTGCCCTACCCGGGGCTAGCTCCTATGAGCAGTACTTC. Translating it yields CSALPGASSYEQYF.

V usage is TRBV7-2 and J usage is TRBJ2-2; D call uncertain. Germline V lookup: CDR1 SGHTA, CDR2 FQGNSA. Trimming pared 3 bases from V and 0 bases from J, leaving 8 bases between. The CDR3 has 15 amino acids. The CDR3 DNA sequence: TGTGCCAGCAGCTTTCAGGTCGCGAACACCGGGGAGCTGTTTTTT. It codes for CASSFQVANTGELFF.

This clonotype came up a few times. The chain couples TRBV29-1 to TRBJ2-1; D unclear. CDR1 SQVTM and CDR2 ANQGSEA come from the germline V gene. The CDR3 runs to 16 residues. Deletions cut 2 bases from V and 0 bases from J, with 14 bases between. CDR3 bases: TGCAGCGTTGAAAATAGGCTACACATCTCCTACAATGAGCAGTTCTTC. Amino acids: CSVENRLHISYNEQFF.

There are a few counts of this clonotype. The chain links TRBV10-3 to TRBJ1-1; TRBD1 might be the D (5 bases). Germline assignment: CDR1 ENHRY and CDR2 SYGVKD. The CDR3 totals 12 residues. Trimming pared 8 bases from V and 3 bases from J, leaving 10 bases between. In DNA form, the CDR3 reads TGTGCCATCCAACGAGGGGACACTGAAGCTTTCTTT. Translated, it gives CAIQRGDTEAFF.

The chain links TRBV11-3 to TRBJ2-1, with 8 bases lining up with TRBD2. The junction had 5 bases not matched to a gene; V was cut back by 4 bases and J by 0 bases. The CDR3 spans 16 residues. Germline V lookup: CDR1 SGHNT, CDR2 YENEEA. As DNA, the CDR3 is TGTGCCAGCAGCTCAAAGCGGGGGAGCTCCTACAATGAGCAGTTCTTC. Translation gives CASSSKRGSSYNEQFF. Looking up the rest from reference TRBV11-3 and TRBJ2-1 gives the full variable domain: EAGVVQSPRYKIIEKKQPVAFWCNPISGHNTLYWYLQNLGQGPELLIRYENEEAVDDSQLPKDRFSAERLKGVDSTLKIQPAELGDSAVYLCASSSKRGSSYNEQFFGPGTRLTVL.

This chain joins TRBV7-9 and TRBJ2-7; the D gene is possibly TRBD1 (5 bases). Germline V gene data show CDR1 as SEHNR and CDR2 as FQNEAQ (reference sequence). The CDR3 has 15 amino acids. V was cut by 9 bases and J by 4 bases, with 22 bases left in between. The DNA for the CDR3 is TGTGCCAGAGATTTTGGGCAGGGCGGAAAATACGAGCAGTACTTC. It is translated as CARDFGQGGKYEQYF.

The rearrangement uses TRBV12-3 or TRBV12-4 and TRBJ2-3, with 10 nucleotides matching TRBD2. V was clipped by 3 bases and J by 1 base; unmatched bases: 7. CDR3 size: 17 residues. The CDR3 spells CASSFERGGEGTDTQYF. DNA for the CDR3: TGTGCCAGCAGTTTTGAGCGGGGGGGGGAGGGCACAGATACGCAGTATTTT.

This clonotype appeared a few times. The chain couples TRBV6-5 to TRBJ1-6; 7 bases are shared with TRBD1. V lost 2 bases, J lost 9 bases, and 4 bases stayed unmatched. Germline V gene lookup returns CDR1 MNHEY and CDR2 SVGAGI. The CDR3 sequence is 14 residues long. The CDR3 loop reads CASSYTTGVSPLHF. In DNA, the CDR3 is TGTGCCAGCAGTTACACCACAGGGGTTTCACCCCTCCACTTT.

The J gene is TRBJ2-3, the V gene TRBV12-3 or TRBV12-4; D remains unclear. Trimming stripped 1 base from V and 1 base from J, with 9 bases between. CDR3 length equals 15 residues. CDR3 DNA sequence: TGTGCCAGCAGTTTAGAAGGGTACGGCACAGATACGCAGTATTTT. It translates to CASSLEGYGTDTQYF.

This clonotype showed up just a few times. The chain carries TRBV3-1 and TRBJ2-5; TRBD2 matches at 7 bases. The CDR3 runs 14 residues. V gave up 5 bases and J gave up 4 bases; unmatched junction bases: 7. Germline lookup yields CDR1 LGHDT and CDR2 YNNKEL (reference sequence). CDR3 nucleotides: TGTGCCAGCAGCTACACGACGGGGGGAGAGACCCAGTACTTC. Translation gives CASSYTTGGETQYF.

CDR3 sequence (DNA): TGCAGTGCTAGCGGGGGGGCCTTGTATGGCGGGGAGCTGTTTTTT. Translating gives CSASGGALYGGELFF. The J gene is TRBJ2-2, the V gene TRBV20-1; 8 bases line up with TRBD2. The CDR3 loop spans 15 amino acids. Looked up from germline, CDR1 is DFQATT and CDR2 is SNEGSKA (reference sequence). V was clipped by 3 bases and J by 7 bases; unmatched bases: 10.

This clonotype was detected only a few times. DNA for the CDR3: TGTGCCAGTAGTATAGCTCTAAACAATGAGCAGTTCTTC. This sequence encodes CASSIALNNEQFF. This chain uses TRBV19 with TRBJ2-1; D is uncertain. The CDR3 is made up of 13 amino acids. Germline lookup yields CDR1 LNHDA and CDR2 SQIVND (reference sequence). Trimming shortened V by 1 base and J by 5 bases, and 6 bases separated the two germline ends.

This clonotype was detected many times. As DNA, the CDR3 is TGCGCCAGCAGCCAGGATCAGCCGGCAGATACGCAGTATTTT. Its translation is CASSQDQPADTQYF. This sequence joins TRBV4-3 and TRBJ2-3; D gene ambiguous. Germline loops: CDR1 LGHNA, CDR2 YSLEER. The CDR3 spans 14 residues. Trimming removed 3 bases at V and 4 bases at J, with 11 bases between.